The present entry profiles one T cell receptor (beta chain) with its context. These data are taken from a study of blood T cell repertoires in COVID-19. Study-wide background: Spain, Italy and the United States supplied samples that represented acute and convalescent COVID-19. From T cells, B-cell-depleted T cells, or PBMCs came the material, which was cDNA or gDNA.

In the authors' workflow: Quantification of nucleated cells was approximated via reference gene primer amplification. The table came from immunoSEQ multiplex PCR; TCRdb's copy has only in-frame clones and leaves some out. The V and J calls and clone size were taken over from that table, and D and trimming were inferred from the DNA. The top ten hold more than 2.5% of the sample, which has tens of thousands of clones, around four fifths seen once. Trimming left V 3 bases short and J 2 bases short, with 8 bases between. The CDR3 spans 14 residues. Germline CDR1 KGHSH, CDR2 LQKENI. The sequenced sample consisted of peripheral blood. This chain links TRBV18 with TRBJ1-3; tentative D call: TRBD1 (6 bases). The TCR was taken from a man between 50 and 59 years old with acute or convalescent COVID-19. Here the CDR3 DNA reads TGTGCCAGCTCACCGGACAGACCTGGAAACACCATATATTTT. Translation gives CASSPDRPGNTIYF.